The 13 T cell receptor beta chains given below trace back to one sample, sequenced in a study of STAT5B mutations in CD4+ large granular lymphocyte leukemia. Profiled with immunoSEQ multiplex PCR; TCRdb holds only in-frame clones, not every one. In the table there are 21,000 or so clones, around three quarters of which are singletons. Sample: CD4+ T cells from blood buffy coats. These receptors were taken from a human donor in good health.

The J gene is TRBJ2-5, the V gene TRBV30; D may be TRBD1 or TRBD2 (5 bases each). V lost 1 base to trimming and J lost 5 bases, with 14 bases between them. The germline CDR1 and CDR2 sequences are GTSNPN and SVGIG (reference sequence). The length of the CDR3 is 14 residues. In DNA form, the CDR3 reads TGTGCCTGGAGTGCGGGACCTAACAGGGAGACCCAGTACTTC. Its translation is CAWSAGPNRETQYF.

The rearrangement joins TRBV6-6 to TRBJ1-1; possible D gene TRBD1, 6 bases. Trimming cost V 5 bases and J 0 bases, with 13 bases left between them. Per germline, CDR1 MNHNY and CDR2 SVGAGI (reference sequence). The CDR3 loop spans 15 amino acids. The CDR3 reads CASSPSTGMNTEAFF. In DNA form, the CDR3 reads TGTGCCAGCAGTCCGTCGACAGGAATGAACACTGAAGCTTTCTTT.

This clone has just one count. The chain links TRBV6-1 to TRBJ1-2; D unclear. CDR1 is MNHNS and CDR2 is SASEGT in the germline V gene. V gave up 1 base and J gave up 2 bases, with 11 bases separating them. The CDR3 extends over 15 amino acids. CDR3 in amino acids: CASSEVVESNYGYTF. CDR3 coding DNA: TGTGCCAGCAGTGAAGTAGTGGAGTCGAACTATGGCTACACCTTC.

V and J are TRBV25-1 and TRBJ1-2, with a possible D match to TRBD1 (5 bases). Germline CDR1 reads MGHDK; CDR2 reads SYGVNS. The CDR3 is 15 residues long. V was clipped by 1 base and J by 6 bases, with 15 bases between them. CDR3 DNA: TGTGCCAGCAGTGAATGGGAGCAGGGACCAGATGGCTACACCTTC. Protein product: CASSEWEQGPDGYTF.

This clone came up once. The chain couples TRBV6-5 to TRBJ2-5, with TRBD2 matching 9 bases. The J call may be incorrect, as the DNA end agrees better with TRBJ2-7. The CDR3 has 14 residues. CDR1 is MNHEY, CDR2 SVGAGI, per germline. The CDR3 sequence is CASSAGLASTEQYF. Written as DNA, the CDR3 is TGTGCCAGCAGTGCGGGACTAGCTTCAACCGAGCAGTACTTC.

The V call is TRBV19, the J call TRBJ1-5; 7 positions agree with TRBD1. The CDR3 extends over 16 amino acids. The V segment lost 6 bases and the J segment 3 bases; nucleotides outside the gene matches: 11. The germline CDR1 and CDR2 sequences are LNHDA and SQIVND (reference sequence). As DNA, the CDR3 is TGTGCCAGTAGGGGGAAACCACAGGGGACCAATCAGCCCCAGCATTTT. This gives the protein CASRGKPQGTNQPQHF.

The chain couples TRBV11-3 to TRBJ2-1; 11 bases align to TRBD2. Germline trimming cut 4 bases from V and 4 bases from J; bases unmatched to any gene: 3. The CDR3 is 15 amino acids. Germline values: CDR1 SGHNT, CDR2 YENEEA. CDR3 bases: TGTGCCAGCAGCTGGGGACTAGCGGATTACAATGAGCAGTTCTTC. It translates to CASSWGLADYNEQFF.

The chain recombines TRBV11-2 with TRBJ1-3; no reliable D call. Trimming cost V 2 bases and J 4 bases, with 12 bases left between them. The germline gives CDR1 SGHAT, CDR2 FQNNGV. This CDR3 contains 15 residues. CDR3 residues: CASSLTGRGGNTIYF. As DNA, the CDR3 is TGTGCCAGCAGCTTAACGGGAAGAGGAGGAAACACCATATATTTT.

The V gene is TRBV7-8, the J gene TRBJ1-3, with TRBD1 matching over 8 bases. This CDR3 is 17 amino acids long. In germline, CDR1 is SGHVS, CDR2 FQNEAQ. Unmatched junction bases numbered 9, after V lost 5 bases and J lost 0 bases. The CDR3 bases are TGTGCCAGCAGCCCATACGGACAGGGAAACTCTGGAAACACCATATATTTT. Translation gives CASSPYGQGNSGNTIYF.

The gene calls are TRBV11-2 and TRBJ2-1, with 10 nucleotides matching TRBD2. Germline CDR1 SGHAT, CDR2 FQNNGV. The CDR3 spans 16 residues. Trimming cost V 4 bases and J 8 bases; bases outside gene matches: 11. The CDR3 is CASSSVGVAGGHEQFF. The CDR3 bases are TGTGCCAGCAGCTCTGTGGGAGTAGCGGGAGGCCATGAGCAGTTCTTC.

The J gene is TRBJ2-7, the V gene TRBV5-6, with D perhaps TRBD1 (6 bases). Germline CDR1 reads SGHDT; CDR2 reads YYEEEE. This CDR3 has 15 amino acids. V lost 1 base and J lost 3, with 14 bases in between. The CDR3 nucleotides read TGTGCCAGCAGCTTGCTCGGGACATCGTACTACGAGCAGTACTTC. This sequence encodes CASSLLGTSYYEQYF.

J is TRBJ1-1 and V is TRBV11-3; possibly TRBD1 for D (5 bases). Germline CDR1 and CDR2: SGHNT and YENEEA. V lost 3 bases, J lost 2 bases, and 7 bases lay in between. The CDR3 has 13 amino acids. CDR3 nucleotide sequence: TGTGCCAGCAGCTTGGGGGGTAACACTGAAGCTTTCTTT. Its translation is CASSLGGNTEAFF. The complete variable domain, with remaining parts taken from reference TRBV11-3 and TRBJ1-1, reads EAGVVQSPRYKIIEKKQPVAFWCNPISGHNTLYWYLQNLGQGPELLIRYENEEAVDDSQLPKDRFSAERLKGVDSTLKIQPAELGDSAVYLCASSLGGNTEAFFGQGTRLTVV.

The chain joins TRBV6-1 to TRBJ1-5; maybe TRBD1 (6 bases). Germline V CDR1 and CDR2: MNHNS, SASEGT. This CDR3 comprises 13 residues. Trimming took off 7 bases at V and 7 bases at J, with 14 bases between the two ends. CDR3 region: CASTWTVLQPQHF. The DNA for the CDR3 is TGTGCCAGCACTTGGACAGTCCTACAGCCCCAGCATTTT.